This T cell receptor (beta chain) is drawn from a study of blood T cell repertoires in COVID-19 (TCRdb year 2020). With respect to the entire study: Collaborator samples came from the United States, Italy and Spain and covered acute and convalescent phases of COVID-19. The prospective study material was composed of cDNA or gDNA derived from T cells, B-cell-depleted T cells, or PBMCs. Deeply sampled blood TCRbeta repertoires from subjects exposed to, actively infected with, or recovered from COVID-19 were included in the dataset. The repertoires were released in a freely available public database meant as a resource for research on the immune response to SARS-CoV-2. The samples were drawn from the first 160 participants of the ongoing ImmuneRACE study and from 950 to 1,500 subjects provided by 6 global collaborators. Nearly every sample came with metadata listing a de-identified subject ID, COVID-19 status, age in years and sex. HLA class I and class II types, where available, came from metadata supplied by the sample provider rather than from assay-based typing.

On the study overall, not on this receptor specifically: The quantity of clinical and demographic metadata differed by source and by participant and was supplied without curation.

The germline V gene (reference sequence) specifies MNHNY as CDR1 and SVGAGI as CDR2. The cysteine opens and the phenylalanine closes a CDR3 of 14 amino acids. Only the CDR3 DNA is retained, 42 bases long and in frame from the first base. Deletion took 3 bases off V and 0 bases off J, with a span of 8 bases between the germline ends. Collaborating institutions collected whole blood in K2EDTA tubes following their own protocols. For TCRbeta analysis, collaborator samples were shipped as frozen whole blood, as isolated PBMCs, or as DNA extracted from either sample type. About this clone itself: Its cognate antigen has yet to be identified. Base qualities are missing; no much larger clone stands one base away.

The immunoSEQ Assay, a bias-controlled multiplex PCR, was used to amplify TCRbeta CDR3 regions from genomic DNA. As for how the authors treated the data: The number of nucleated cells in each sample was estimated from the amplification of reference gene primers within the assay. To quantify the absolute abundance of each unique TCRbeta CDR3 rearrangement, sequence reads were collapsed and filtered. Productive Simpson clonality was computed per sample as the square root of Simpson's diversity index over productive rearrangements. This immuneACCESS table, as held by TCRdb, lists in-frame sequences with V and J called but not all clones. Of the missing ones, under half trace to an unresolved V gene in checked studies; the others have no known cause. V, J and clone size were drawn from that table, and D and trimming were deduced from the DNA. The sample includes approximately 98,000 clones, with more than 65% observed a single time. Of the sample, 9.5% to 12% is held by the ten largest clones.

Material: peripheral blood. This sequence originates from a woman older than 75 with acute or convalescent COVID-19. The rearrangement joined TRBV6-6 to TRBJ1-2; the D segment cannot be called with confidence. The CDR3 sequence is CASSYLVTNYGYTF. At the DNA level, the sequence is TGTGCCAGCAGTTATCTCGTTACTAACTATGGCTACACCTTC.